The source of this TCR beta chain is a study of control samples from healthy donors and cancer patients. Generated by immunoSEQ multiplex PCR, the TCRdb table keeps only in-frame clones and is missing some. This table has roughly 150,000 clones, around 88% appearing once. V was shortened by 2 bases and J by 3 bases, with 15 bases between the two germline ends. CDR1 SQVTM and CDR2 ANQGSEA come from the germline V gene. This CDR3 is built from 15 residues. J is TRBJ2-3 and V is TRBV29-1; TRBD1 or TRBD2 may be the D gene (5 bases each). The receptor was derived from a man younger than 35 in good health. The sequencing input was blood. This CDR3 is CSVEPAGDLTDTQYF. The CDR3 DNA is TGCAGCGTTGAACCGGCCGGGGACCTAACAGATACGCAGTATTTT.